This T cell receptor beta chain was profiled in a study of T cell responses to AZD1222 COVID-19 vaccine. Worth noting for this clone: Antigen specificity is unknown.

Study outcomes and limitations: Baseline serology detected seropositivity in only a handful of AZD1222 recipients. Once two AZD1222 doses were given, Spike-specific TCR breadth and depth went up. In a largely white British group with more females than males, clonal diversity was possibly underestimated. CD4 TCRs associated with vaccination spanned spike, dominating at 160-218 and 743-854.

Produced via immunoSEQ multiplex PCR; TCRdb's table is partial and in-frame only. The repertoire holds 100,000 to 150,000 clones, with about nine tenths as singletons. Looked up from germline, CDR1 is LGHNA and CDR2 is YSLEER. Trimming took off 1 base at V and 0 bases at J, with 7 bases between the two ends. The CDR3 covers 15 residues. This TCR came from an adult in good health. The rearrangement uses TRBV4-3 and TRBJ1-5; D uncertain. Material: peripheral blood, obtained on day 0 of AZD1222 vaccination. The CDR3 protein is CASSQVYYSNQPQHF. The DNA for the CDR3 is TGCGCCAGCAGCCAAGTTTATTATAGCAATCAGCCCCAGCATTTT.